This T cell receptor (beta chain) was profiled in a study of shared clonotypes between healthy human individuals. Turning to the study itself: Donors had three CD4 naive, three CD4 memory, two CD8 naive and one CD8 memory plate apiece. Study-wide results and caveats: A limitation of the genetic and exposure-history diversity represented arose from few donors.

At a deep level, the assay was run. Profiled with immunoSEQ multiplex PCR; TCRdb holds only in-frame clones, not every one. Seen here are about 2 million clones, approximately 95% observed once, and the top ten hold 0.13%. The CDR3 length is 13 residues. V shed 0 bases and J shed 1 base, with 3 bases lying between them. Germline CDR1 SGHTA, CDR2 FQGNSA. Worth noting for this clone: What it binds is not known.

The V and J genes are TRBV7-2 and TRBJ2-5; unclear D gene. Sequencing used naive CD4+ T cells sorted from blood. Subset reported: CD45RA+ positively selected. The receptor was derived from a man in his late teens or twenties in good health. The DNA for the CDR3 is TGTGCCAGCAGCTTAGCCGCCCAAGAGACCCAGTACTTC. Amino acids: CASSLAAQETQYF.